This passage covers 8 T cell receptor beta chains from one sample sequenced in a study of spatial heterogeneity in lung cancer. Time point defined: sample taken at primary tumor resection. TCRdb itself ran the 5' RACE reads through MiXCR, one entry per CDR3 protein. Among about 44,000 distinct CDR3 sequences listed, roughly 13% were seen once. The source material was PBMCs, sampled at surgery. The receptors were gathered from a male donor with early-stage non-small cell lung cancer.

This clonotype was found many times. V is TRBV4-1 and J is TRBJ2-1; 8 bases are shared with TRBD2. CDR3 length equals 17 residues. The V gene end was trimmed by 1 base and the J gene end by 7 bases; junction bases not matched to a gene: 12. Germline CDR1 is MGHRA and CDR2 is YSYEKL. CDR3 residues: CASSQVVREGRVNEQFF. DNA for the CDR3: TGCGCCAGCAGCCAAGTTGTACGGGAGGGCCGGGTTAATGAGCAGTTCTTC.

CDR3 region: CASSSTSGGSTDTQYF. The CDR3 nucleotides are TGTGCCAGCTCATCTACTAGCGGGGGATCCACAGATACGCAGTATTTT. The rearrangement uses TRBV18 and TRBJ2-3; 11 bases map to TRBD2. V lost 5 bases and J lost 2; bases outside the gene matches: 6. From germline, CDR1 is KGHSH and CDR2 LQKENI. This CDR3 is built from 16 residues. Looking up the rest from reference TRBV18 and TRBJ2-3 gives the full variable domain: NAGVMQNPRHLVRRRGQEARLRCSPMKGHSHVYWYRQLPEEGLKFMVYLQKENIIDESGMPKERFSAEFPKEGPSILRIQQVVRGDSAAYFCASSSTSGGSTDTQYFGPGTRLTVL.

This clonotype was seen repeatedly, ten times or more. This rearrangement joins TRBV7-8 to TRBJ1-5; D unclear. With 3 bases removed from V and 6 bases from J, the gap between germline ends came to 12 bases. Per the germline V gene, CDR1 is SGHVS and CDR2 is FQNEAQ. The CDR3 length is 14 residues. The DNA for the CDR3 is TGTGCCAGCAGCTTTGGGCAGACGGGTCAGCCCCAGCATTTT. This encodes CASSFGQTGQPQHF.

In its sample, this clonotype was seen many times. The chain combines TRBV6-2 or TRBV6-3 with TRBJ2-7; a possible D gene is TRBD1 (5 bases). This CDR3 is 16 amino acids long. V was clipped by 2 bases and J by 2 bases, with 16 bases between them. The germline V gene encodes CDR1 MNHEY and CDR2 SVGEGT. CDR3 in amino acids: CASSYTLNRFAYEQYF. The CDR3 nucleotides read TGTGCCAGCAGTTACACTCTAAACAGGTTCGCCTACGAGCAGTACTTC.

This clonotype has a handful of counts. The chain links TRBV19 to TRBJ1-4; no clear D gene. CDR1 and CDR2 from the germline V gene are LNHDA and SQIVND (reference sequence). The CDR3 length is 18 residues. V gave up 0 bases and J gave up 7 bases, with 21 bases separating them. The CDR3 loop reads CASSIDLGSSILGEKLFF. The CDR3 DNA is TGTGCCAGTAGTATAGATCTAGGCAGCTCGATCCTTGGTGAAAAACTGTTTTTT.

DNA of the CDR3: TGTGCTACACATTCTAGCGGGGGGGCCTACGAGCAGTACTTC. It codes for CATHSSGGAYEQYF. The chain combines TRBV5-4 with TRBJ2-7, with 12 nucleotides matching TRBD2. Germline V gene data show CDR1 as SGHNT and CDR2 as YYREEE (reference sequence). The CDR3 extends over 14 amino acids.

This clonotype was counted ten times or more. The chain employs TRBV5-1 and TRBJ1-1; D possibly corresponds to TRBD1 (5 bases). V lost 2 bases and J lost 5, with 10 bases in between. Germline V gene lookup returns CDR1 SGHRS and CDR2 YFSETQ. The CDR3 is 13 amino acids. The CDR3 region has the DNA TGCGCCAGCAGCTTCAATAGACAGACTGAAGCTTTCTTT. Protein sequence: CASSFNRQTEAFF.

The chain uses TRBV29-1 and TRBJ2-6, with 10 bases that match TRBD1. Germline CDR1 SQVTM, CDR2 ANQGSEA. The CDR3 contains 15 residues. Germline trimming cut 6 bases from V and 4 bases from J; bases unmatched to any gene: 6. The CDR3 spells CSVARQGAGANVLTF. The CDR3, as DNA: TGCAGCGTCGCCAGACAGGGGGCCGGGGCCAACGTCCTGACTTTC.